Sequencing of this T cell receptor (beta chain) was carried out in a study of T cell changes during pregnancy in multiple sclerosis. Generated by immunoSEQ multiplex PCR, the TCRdb table keeps only in-frame clones and is missing some. The repertoire has over 40,000 clones, 88% of them found once; the top ten carry more than 4.5%. The CDR3 is made up of 19 amino acids. CDR1 is MNHEY, CDR2 SMNVEV, per germline (reference sequence). V shed 3 bases, J shed 1 base, and the junction held 15 bases outside the gene matches. This receptor was obtained from a female donor in good health, enrolled as a control in a pregnancy study. This chain joins TRBV27 and TRBJ2-5; TRBD2 aligns across 9 bases. Sequenced here: peripheral blood, sampled in the first trimester of pregnancy. The CDR3 DNA is TGTGCCAGCAGTTTCCGGTCCGCTAGCGGGGTGAGGGGCCAAGAGACCCAGTACTTC. Amino acid sequence: CASSFRSASGVRGQETQYF.